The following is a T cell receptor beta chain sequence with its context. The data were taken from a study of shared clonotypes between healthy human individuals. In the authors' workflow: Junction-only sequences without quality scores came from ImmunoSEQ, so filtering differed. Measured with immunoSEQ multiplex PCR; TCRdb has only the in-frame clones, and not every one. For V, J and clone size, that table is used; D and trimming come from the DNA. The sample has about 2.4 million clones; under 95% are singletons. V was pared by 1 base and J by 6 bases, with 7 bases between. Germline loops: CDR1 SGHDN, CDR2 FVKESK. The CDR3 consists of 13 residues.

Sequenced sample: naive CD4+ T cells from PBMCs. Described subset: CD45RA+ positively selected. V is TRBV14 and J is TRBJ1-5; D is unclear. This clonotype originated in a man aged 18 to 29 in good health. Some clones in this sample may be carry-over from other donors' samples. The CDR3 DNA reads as TGTGCCAGCAGCCAAGGGGAGGGTCAGCCCCAGCATTTT. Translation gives CASSQGEGQPQHF.